This T cell receptor (beta chain) was sequenced during a study of blood T cell repertoires in COVID-19. On the study more broadly: PBMCs, B-cell-depleted T cells, or T cells were the source of the cDNA or gDNA that made up the material.

Germline assignment: CDR1 KGHSH and CDR2 LQKENI. Trimming removed 3 bases at V and 7 bases at J, with 10 bases between. The CDR3 runs to 14 residues. Source study methods: Amplification of reference gene primers was used by the study to estimate nucleated cell counts. Clones were read by immunoSEQ multiplex PCR, and TCRdb kept only the in-frame ones, dropping some. Clonal size and the V and J genes are those of that table, whereas D and trimming came from the DNA. The sample contains 72,000 or so clones, around 80% of which appear only once. The TCR originated in a human donor in a cohort sampled during active COVID-19. The chain employs TRBV18 and TRBJ1-6, with D possibly being TRBD1 (5 bases). Sequencing used peripheral blood. In DNA, the CDR3 is TGTGCCAGCTCACCGGCCAGGGTAAATTCACCCCTCCACTTT. Protein product: CASSPARVNSPLHF.